The sequence of this T cell receptor beta chain was determined in a study of T cells in Graves' hyperthyroidism and ophthalmopathy. General observations from the study: Ophthalmopathy was separated from stable hyperthyroidism by a 13 V-J model. For ophthalmopathy, model prediction preceded onset by a median around six months. Most thyroid clonotypes that were expanded above 0.001 also turned up in blood.

For the diagnoses, clinical symptoms, serum thyroxine and TRAb, thyroid ultrasound and orbital computed tomography were used. The CDR3 regions of TCR beta were amplified from RNA transcripts. HTBI primers were employed in a first-round RT-PCR of the TCR CDR3. TCRdb reanalysed the multiplex PCR reads using MiXCR and keeps one entry per CDR3 protein. The table records a few hundred thousand distinct CDR3 sequences, just over 45% of them present only once. CDR1 and CDR2 from the germline V gene are SGHTA and FQGTGA. The CDR3 is 13 residues long. Trimming cost V 2 bases and J 5 bases, with 9 bases left between them. This clonotype appeared many times. Its antigen is undetermined.

The chain uses TRBV7-3 and TRBJ1-2, with unresolved D. Specimen: peripheral blood or thyroid tissue (not recorded which). The TCR comes from a woman between 18 and 29 years old with Graves' hyperthyroidism. In nucleotides, the CDR3 is TGTGCCAGCAGCTTATTTCGGCGGTATGGCTACACCTTC. As protein: CASSLFRRYGYTF.